This T cell receptor beta chain was observed in a study of T cells after posttransplantation cyclophosphamide. Sequenced by immunoSEQ multiplex PCR; TCRdb stores in-frame clones only, minus some. Among approximately 47,000 clones listed, roughly nine tenths were seen once. The sample consisted of PBMCs. This sequence originates from a woman aged 50 to 60 in good health and a related stem cell transplant donor.

For the CDR3, the DNA is TGTGCCAGCAGACAACAGGGACCTACCTTGTCTGGCTACACCTTC. This codes for CASRQQGPTLSGYTF. The chain is built from TRBV27 and TRBJ1-2, with D tentatively TRBD1 (6 bases). Trimming removed 6 bases at V and 7 bases at J, with 21 bases between. CDR3 size: 15 residues. The germline V gene encodes CDR1 MNHEY and CDR2 SMNVEV (reference sequence).